Shown below are 14 T cell receptor beta chains from a single sample sequenced in a study of blood T cell repertoires in COVID-19 (dated by TCRdb to 2018 to 2020). The protocol used for the library was the immunoSEQ multiplex PCR assay. TCRdb holds this immuneACCESS table with in-frame rearrangements only. Some clones are missing; in checked studies, unresolved V genes explain under half, and the rest has no known cause. The sample table holds roughly 200,000 clones, of which around 81% were seen once. Jointly, the top ten make up 4.4% of the sample. The sample consisted of peripheral blood. These receptors all stem from a man aged 45-65 years with active or convalescent COVID-19.

V usage is TRBV7-9 and J usage is TRBJ2-5; a weak D match, TRBD2 (6 bases). The germline V gene encodes CDR1 SEHNR and CDR2 FQNEAQ (reference sequence). V shed 4 bases and J shed 4 bases, with 19 bases lying between them. This CDR3 region has 16 residues. CDR3 bases: TGTGCCAGCAGCTGGGACTTGGGACCTGGGGGAGAGACCCAGTACTTC. Translation: CASSWDLGPGGETQYF. The full variable domain, completed using reference TRBV7-9 and TRBJ2-5, is DTGVSQNPRHKITKRGQNVTFRCDPISEHNRLYWYRQTLGQGPEFLTYFQNEAQLEKSRLLSDRFSAERPKGSFSTLEIQRTEQGDSAMYLCASSWDLGPGGETQYFGPGTRLLVL.

The V gene is TRBV5-5, the J gene TRBJ1-6, with 7 bases matching TRBD1. The CDR3 is 14 amino acids. CDR1 is SGHKS and CDR2 is YYEKEE in the germline V gene (reference sequence). V was pared by 4 bases and J by 7 bases, with 5 bases of the junction left unmatched. The CDR3 nucleotides read TGTGCCAGCAGCCCCGAGACAGGGAATTCACCCCTCCACTTT. It yields the protein CASSPETGNSPLHF.

This clone appeared many times. This chain uses TRBV7-9 with TRBJ1-2; TRBD1 is a possible D gene (5 bases). Looked up from germline, CDR1 is SEHNR and CDR2 is FQNEAQ (reference sequence). The CDR3 covers 13 residues. Trimming pared 5 bases from V and 3 bases from J, leaving 10 bases between. CDR3 sequence: CASSPGTHYGYTF. CDR3 DNA: TGTGCCAGCAGCCCCGGGACTCACTATGGCTACACCTTC.

The chain uses TRBV4-2 and TRBJ2-3, with TRBD2 matching over 8 bases. The V and J ends lost 1 base and 5 bases, in that order; junction bases with no gene match: 5. Germline-derived CDR1 and CDR2 are LGHNA and YNFKEQ. The CDR3 covers 15 residues. The CDR3 sequence: CASSQGRGGLDTQYF. DNA of the CDR3: TGTGCCAGCAGCCAAGGACGGGGGGGCTTAGATACGCAGTATTTT.

This chain connects TRBV2 to TRBJ2-2; 7 bases align to TRBD1. Trimming took 8 bases from V and 1 from J; bases not matched to a gene: 10. CDR1 and CDR2 from the germline V gene are SNHLY and FYNNEI. This CDR3 has 16 residues. CDR3 protein: CASAPDRVENTGELFF. Here the CDR3 DNA reads TGTGCCAGCGCTCCCGACAGGGTAGAGAACACCGGGGAGCTGTTTTTT.

V usage is TRBV7-2 and J usage is TRBJ2-7, with D maybe TRBD2 (6 bases). CDR1 and CDR2 from the germline V gene are SGHTA and FQGNSA. This CDR3 contains 14 residues. V was clipped by 6 bases and J by 1 base, with 13 bases between them. Here the CDR3 DNA reads TGTGCCAGCAGTGTGACCGGGGGTTCCTACGAGCAGTACTTC. It codes for CASSVTGGSYEQYF.

The chain uses TRBV19 and TRBJ1-4; TRBD1 is a possible D gene (5 bases). The CDR3 is 14 amino acids. The germline V gene encodes CDR1 LNHDA and CDR2 SQIVND (reference sequence). V lost 4 bases, J lost 3 bases, and 9 bases lay in between. CDR3 sequence (DNA): TGTGCCAGTAGTACGCGGGGGGCTAATGAAAAACTGTTTTTT. Protein product: CASSTRGANEKLFF.

The chain has TRBV21-1 and TRBJ1-1. TRBV21-1 is a documented pseudogene. The CDR3 consists of 15 residues. CDR3 amino acids: CASSALGRGNTEAFF. The CDR3, as DNA: TGTGCCAGCAGCGCCCTGGGGCGGGGGAACACTGAAGCTTTCTTT.

This clone was recorded only once. J is TRBJ2-3 and V is TRBV7-6, with a possible D match to TRBD1 (5 bases). CDR3 length: 15 residues. From germline, CDR1 is SGHVS and CDR2 FNYEAQ. Trimming shortened V by 7 bases and J by 0 bases, and 14 bases separated the two germline ends. CDR3: CASTRVGYSTDTQYF. CDR3 in DNA: TGTGCCAGCACCAGGGTTGGCTACAGCACAGATACGCAGTATTTT. Supplemented by reference TRBV7-6 and TRBJ2-3, the full variable domain reads GAGVSQSPRYKVTKRGQDVALRCDPISGHVSLYWYRQALGQGPEFLTYFNYEAQQDKSGLPNDRFSAERPEGSISTLTIQRTEQRDSAMYRCASTRVGYSTDTQYFGPGTRLTVL.

The chain recombines TRBV7-2 with TRBJ1-3; 9 positions match TRBD1. V was pared by 1 base and J by 1 base, with 5 bases of the junction left unmatched. The CDR3 spans 17 residues. The V gene's germline CDR1 is SGHTA and CDR2 FQGNSA. The CDR3 spells CASSLVLDRGSGNTIYF. In nucleotides, the CDR3 is TGTGCCAGCAGCTTAGTCCTAGACAGGGGGTCTGGAAACACCATATATTTT.

The chain recombines TRBV6-5 with TRBJ1-1; D is undetermined. The CDR3 covers 13 residues. Trimming stripped 6 bases from V and 0 bases from J, with 8 bases between. Germline-derived CDR1 and CDR2 are MNHEY and SVGAGI. The CDR3 sequence: CASRRLLNTEAFF. The CDR3 DNA sequence: TGTGCCAGCAGGAGACTCTTGAACACTGAAGCTTTCTTT.

The chain carries TRBV7-8 and TRBJ2-7; tentative D call: TRBD2 (6 bases). Germline CDR1 SGHVS, CDR2 FQNEAQ. V was clipped by 3 bases and J by 1 base, with 7 bases between them. The CDR3 is made up of 13 amino acids. CDR3: CASSFGGSYEQYF. CDR3 in DNA: TGTGCCAGCAGCTTTGGGGGGTCCTACGAGCAGTACTTC.

This clone was seen only once. The V and J genes are TRBV6-6 and TRBJ2-3, with 7 nucleotides matching TRBD2. V lost 2 bases and J lost 1; bases outside the gene matches: 6. CDR1 and CDR2 (germline): MNHNY, SVGAGI (reference sequence). The CDR3 is 16 amino acids. The CDR3 region has the DNA TGTGCCAGCAGTTACCCTCTCGCGGGGGGCACAGATACGCAGTATTTT. Protein product: CASSYPLAGGTDTQYF.

This chain joins TRBV18 and TRBJ2-3; possibly TRBD1 for D (6 bases). The CDR3 has 16 residues. The V gene lost 5 bases and the J gene lost 0 bases, with 15 bases spanning the gap. CDR1 is KGHSH and CDR2 is LQKENI in the germline V gene. CDR3 in DNA: TGTGCCAGCTCAGGCCGGGACACGTCTAGCACAGATACGCAGTATTTT. Amino acid sequence: CASSGRDTSSTDTQYF. Based on the CDR3 plus reference TRBV18 and TRBJ2-3, the full variable domain is NAGVMQNPRHLVRRRGQEARLRCSPMKGHSHVYWYRQLPEEGLKFMVYLQKENIIDESGMPKERFSAEFPKEGPSILRIQQVVRGDSAAYFCASSGRDTSSTDTQYFGPGTRLTVL.